This T cell receptor (beta chain) emerged from a study of T cell responses to AZD1222 COVID-19 vaccine. Trimming shortened V by 0 bases and J by 5 bases, and 13 bases separated the two germline ends. Per the germline V gene, CDR1 is KGHSH and CDR2 is LQKENI. The CDR3 is made up of 15 amino acids. The assay was immunoSEQ multiplex PCR, and TCRdb's table has in-frame clones only and misses some. The profile covers 100,000 to 150,000 clones, with 80% to 90% appearing a single time and approximately 20% taken by the ten largest. This material consisted of peripheral blood, taken on day 0 of AZD1222 vaccination. The genes are TRBV18 and TRBJ1-1, with D tentatively TRBD1 (5 bases). The sequence derives from an adult in good health. CDR3 DNA sequence: TGTGCCAGCTCACCACCCCTGGGACTCGGGACTGAAGCTTTCTTT. It yields the protein CASSPPLGLGTEAFF.